The following is a T cell receptor beta chain sequence with its context. This receptor's antigen is unknown. Base qualities are missing; no much larger clone stands one base away. The CDR1 and CDR2 encoded by the germline V gene are SGHRS and YFSETQ. Including cysteine and phenylalanine, the CDR3 has 16 amino acids. Just CDR3 DNA is preserved here, 48 bases in frame from base 1. The trim is 1 base for V and 5 bases for J, with a gap of 15 bases between the germline ends. The data originate from a study of Ad26.COV2.S vaccination and SARS-CoV-2 variants (TCRdb year 2021). Study-level background: Donors in the vaccine arm were drawn from COV1001, a multicentre, randomized, double-blind, placebo-controlled phase I-IIa trial testing Ad26.COV2.S in healthy adults. Throughout the experiments and outcome assessment, investigators stayed blinded to trial group allocation. TCRbeta repertoire sequencing was used to assess the specificity and breadth of SARS-CoV-2-reactive T cell receptors after Ad26.COV2.S vaccination. Ad26.COV2.S was administered intramuscularly at a dose of 5x10^10 or 1x10^11 viral particles, either as one shot or as two shots given 56 days apart. The TCR-sequenced set comprised around 30 samples: some 20 Ad26.COV2.S vaccine recipients, 5 placebo recipients and 8 SARS-CoV-2 convalescent individuals. Trial participants were randomized into five groups of five: low-dose or high-dose Ad26.COV2.S given once or twice, or placebo on both occasions. General study outcomes and caveats: Substantial breadth of spike-specific CD8+ and CD4+ T cell responses was reported after vaccination. The study lacked the statistical power to compare responses across vaccine doses or regimens. Higher spike-specific TCR breadth was observed in Ad26.COV2.S recipients than in placebo recipients (P = 0.0014). The authors noted that total T cell responses may have been underestimated by the TCR breadth and depth analyses. Comparable non-spike TCR breadth was observed between vaccine and placebo recipients, consistent with only spike being contained in the vaccine.

TCRbeta CDR3 regions were sequenced with the immunoSEQ Assay. After extraction, genomic DNA underwent amplification by bias-controlled multiplex PCR, followed by high-throughput sequencing. Per the original workflow: To quantify the absolute abundance of each unique TCRbeta CDR3 region, sequences were collapsed and filtered. T cell fraction was estimated by normalizing TCRbeta template counts to usable DNA, with usable DNA measured through amplification of reference genes found in all nucleated cells. Repertoire TCRs were annotated as SARS-CoV-2-specific by exact matching of V gene, CDR3 amino acid sequence and J gene to a known reactive TCR set. The reference SARS-CoV-2 TCR set was obtained from MIRA and was filtered for enrichment in COVID-19-positive ImmuneCODE repertoires, whereby public or cross-reactive TCRs were removed. Drawing on the MIRA antigens, annotated TCRs were analysed further at the level of specific ORF or position within ORF. Breadth was defined as annotated unique rearrangements over total unique productive rearrangements; depth was the summed frequency of those rearrangements. Two-sided Wilcoxon rank-sum tests were applied when comparing TCR breadth between groups. What TCRdb holds here is the immuneACCESS table cut down to in-frame rearrangements. Part of the clones is not present; checked against another copy, under half of the missing clones reflect an unresolved V gene, and the others are unexplained. The DNA gave D and trimming, while V, J and clone size come from that table. Here the sample has some 340,000 clones; just under 85% occur a single time. Clones ranked in the top ten supply about 2.1% of the sample.

This specimen's treatment or condition label, interpreted: 19 received Ad26.COV2.S at low or high dose, single or two shots; a few received placebo; per-sample allocation not given. Repertoires of vaccine and placebo recipients were sequenced from samples taken on day 63 after the first injection. Cohort 1b enrolled around 24 adults aged 18-55 years at a single site in Boston, USA, between 29 July and 7 August 2020. Ad26.COV2.S consisted of a replication-incompetent adenovirus type 26 vector by which a prefusion-stabilized SARS-CoV-2 spike protein from the original Wuhan strain was expressed. The sequences come from peripheral blood, collected in a trial of Ad26.COV2.S vaccine versus placebo. This receptor chain uses TRBV5-1 and TRBJ1-4; a confident D gene designation cannot be given. The TCR comes from a person between 18 and 65 years old who received the Ad26.COV2.S COVID-19 vaccine or a placebo. The CDR3 region reads CASSLSLSGPNEKLFF. The sequenced DNA: TGCGCCAGCAGCTTGAGTTTAAGTGGCCCGAATGAAAAACTGTTTTTT. This CDR3, with the reference TRBV5-1 and TRBJ1-4 proteins standing in past its ends, gives the full variable domain KAGVTQTPRYLIKTRGQQVTLSCSPISGHRSVSWYQQTPGQGLQFLFEYFSETQRNKGNFPGRFSGRQFSNSRSEMNVSTLELGDSALYLCASSLSLSGPNEKLFFGSGTQLSVL.